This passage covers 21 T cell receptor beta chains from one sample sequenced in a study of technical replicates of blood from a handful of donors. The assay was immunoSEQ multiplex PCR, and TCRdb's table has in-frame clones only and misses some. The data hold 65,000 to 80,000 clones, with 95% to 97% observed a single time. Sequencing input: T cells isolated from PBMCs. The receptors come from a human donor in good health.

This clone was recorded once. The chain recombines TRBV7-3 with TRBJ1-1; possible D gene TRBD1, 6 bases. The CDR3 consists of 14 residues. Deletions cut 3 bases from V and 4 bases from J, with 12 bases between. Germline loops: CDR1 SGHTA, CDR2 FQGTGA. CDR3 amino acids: CASSLETGITEAFF. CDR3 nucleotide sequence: TGTGCCAGCAGCTTGGAAACAGGGATCACTGAAGCTTTCTTT.

CDR3 region: CASSLATANTGELFF. CDR3 DNA: TGTGCCAGCAGCTTAGCGACAGCGAACACCGGGGAGCTGTTTTTT. V and J are TRBV13 and TRBJ2-2; tentatively, D is TRBD1 (5 bases). Germline V CDR1 and CDR2: PRHDT, FYEKMQ (reference sequence). Trimming took 1 base from V and 0 from J, leaving 6 bases between them. The CDR3 has 15 amino acids. Full variable domain (outside the CDR3, taken from reference TRBV13 and TRBJ2-2): AAGVIQSPRHLIKEKRETATLKCYPIPRHDTVYWYQQGPGQDPQFLISFYEKMQSDKGSIPDRFSAQQFSDYHSELNMSSLELGDSALYFCASSLATANTGELFFGEGSRLTVL.

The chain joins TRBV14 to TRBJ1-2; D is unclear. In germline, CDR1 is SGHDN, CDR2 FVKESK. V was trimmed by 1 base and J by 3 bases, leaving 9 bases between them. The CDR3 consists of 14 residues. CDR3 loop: CASSQVRAHYGYTF. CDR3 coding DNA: TGTGCCAGCAGCCAAGTGAGGGCCCACTATGGCTACACCTTC.

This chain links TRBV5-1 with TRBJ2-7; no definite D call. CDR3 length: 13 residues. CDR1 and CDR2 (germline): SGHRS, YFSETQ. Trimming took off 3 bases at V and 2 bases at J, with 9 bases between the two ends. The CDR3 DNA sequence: TGCGCCAGCAGCTACTATCTTACCTACGAGCAGTACTTC. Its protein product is CASSYYLTYEQYF.

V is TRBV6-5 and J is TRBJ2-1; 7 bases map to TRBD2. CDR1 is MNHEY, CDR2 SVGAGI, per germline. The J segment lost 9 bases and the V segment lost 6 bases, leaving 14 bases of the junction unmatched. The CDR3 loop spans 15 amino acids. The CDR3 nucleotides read TGTGCCAGCAGCATCCGAGGACTAGTAGACGGTGAGCAGTTCTTC. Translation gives CASSIRGLVDGEQFF.

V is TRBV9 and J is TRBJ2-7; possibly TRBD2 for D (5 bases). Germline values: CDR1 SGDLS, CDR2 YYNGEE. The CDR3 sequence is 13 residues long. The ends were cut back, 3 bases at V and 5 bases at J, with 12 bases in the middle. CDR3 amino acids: CASSDKRPHEQYF. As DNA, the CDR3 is TGTGCCAGCAGCGATAAGCGGCCACACGAGCAGTACTTC.

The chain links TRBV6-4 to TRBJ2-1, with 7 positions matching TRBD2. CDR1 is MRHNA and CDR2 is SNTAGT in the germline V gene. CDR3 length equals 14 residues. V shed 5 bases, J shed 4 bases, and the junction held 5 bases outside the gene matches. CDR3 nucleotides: TGTGCCAGCAGTCCGGGACTACCATACAATGAGCAGTTCTTC. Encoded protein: CASSPGLPYNEQFF.

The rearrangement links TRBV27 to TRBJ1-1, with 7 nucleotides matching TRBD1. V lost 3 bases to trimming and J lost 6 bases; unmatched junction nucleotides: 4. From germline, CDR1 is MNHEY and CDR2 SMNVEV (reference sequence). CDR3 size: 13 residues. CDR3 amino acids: CASSFAGGPEAFF. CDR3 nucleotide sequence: TGTGCCAGCAGTTTTGCAGGGGGTCCTGAAGCTTTCTTT.

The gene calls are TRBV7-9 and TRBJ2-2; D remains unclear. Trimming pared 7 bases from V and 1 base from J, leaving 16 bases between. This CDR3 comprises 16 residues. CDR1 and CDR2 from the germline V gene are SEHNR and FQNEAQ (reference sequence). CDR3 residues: CASTPSPGGNTGELFF. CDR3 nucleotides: TGTGCCAGCACCCCATCCCCCGGTGGGAACACCGGGGAGCTGTTTTTT.

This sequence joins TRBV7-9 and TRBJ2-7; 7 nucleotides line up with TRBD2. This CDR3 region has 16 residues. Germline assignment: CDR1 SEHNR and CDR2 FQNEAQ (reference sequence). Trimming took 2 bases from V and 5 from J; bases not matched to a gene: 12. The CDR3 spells CASSLLGGLAENEQYF. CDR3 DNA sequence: TGTGCCAGCAGCTTACTCGGTGGGCTAGCGGAAAACGAGCAGTACTTC.

CDR3 in amino acids: CASSVGRTTDTQYF. Here the CDR3 DNA reads TGTGCCAGCAGCGTAGGTAGAACTACGGATACGCAGTATTTT. The chain combines TRBV9 with TRBJ2-3; D not certain. Trimming cost V 0 bases and J 6 bases, with 11 bases left between them. The germline V gene encodes CDR1 SGDLS and CDR2 YYNGEE. The CDR3 covers 14 residues.

The CDR3 spells CASSQDRVGAKNIQYF. CDR3 in DNA: TGTGCCAGCAGCCAAGACAGGGTTGGGGCCAAAAACATTCAGTACTTC. The chain combines TRBV5-5 with TRBJ2-4, with 7 bases fitting TRBD1. Germline CDR1 is SGHKS and CDR2 is YYEKEE (reference sequence). The CDR3 length is 16 residues. V shed 4 bases, J shed 1 base, and the junction held 8 bases outside the gene matches.

The CDR3 DNA sequence: TGTGCCAGCAGCTTAACTAGCACAGATACGCAGTATTTT. This sequence encodes CASSLTSTDTQYF. The rearrangement links TRBV9 to TRBJ2-3, with D uncertain. The CDR3 length is 13 residues. Germline CDR1 SGDLS, CDR2 YYNGEE. V lost 4 bases and J 0 bases, leaving 6 bases between the germline ends. Using reference TRBV9 and TRBJ2-3 for the parts outside the CDR3, the full variable domain is DSGVTQTPKHLITATGQRVTLRCSPRSGDLSVYWYQQSLDQGLQFLIQYYNGEERAKGNILERFSAQQFPDLHSELNLSSLELGDSALYFCASSLTSTDTQYFGPGTRLTVL.

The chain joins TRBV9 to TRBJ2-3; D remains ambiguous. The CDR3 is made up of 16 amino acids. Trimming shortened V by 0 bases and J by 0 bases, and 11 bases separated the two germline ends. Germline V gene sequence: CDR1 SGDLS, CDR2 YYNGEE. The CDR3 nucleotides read TGTGCCAGCAGCGTAGCTAGTCTTGCTAGCACAGATACGCAGTATTTT. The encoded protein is CASSVASLASTDTQYF.

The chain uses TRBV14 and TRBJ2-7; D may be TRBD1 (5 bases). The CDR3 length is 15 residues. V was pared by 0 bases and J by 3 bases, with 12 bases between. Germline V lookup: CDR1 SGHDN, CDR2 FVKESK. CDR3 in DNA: TGTGCCAGCAGCCAAGATCTCCCAGGGATCTACGAGCAGTACTTC. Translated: CASSQDLPGIYEQYF.

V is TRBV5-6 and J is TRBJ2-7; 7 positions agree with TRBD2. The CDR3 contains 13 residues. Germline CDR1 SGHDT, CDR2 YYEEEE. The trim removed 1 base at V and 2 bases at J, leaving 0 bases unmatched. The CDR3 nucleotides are TGTGCCAGCAGCTTGCGGGAGGCCTACGAGCAGTACTTC. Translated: CASSLREAYEQYF. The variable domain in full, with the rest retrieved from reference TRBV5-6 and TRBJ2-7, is DAGVTQSPTHLIKTRGQQVTLRCSPKSGHDTVSWYQQALGQGPQFIFQYYEEEERQRGNFPDRFSGHQFPNYSSELNVNALLLGDSALYLCASSLREAYEQYFGPGTRLTVT.

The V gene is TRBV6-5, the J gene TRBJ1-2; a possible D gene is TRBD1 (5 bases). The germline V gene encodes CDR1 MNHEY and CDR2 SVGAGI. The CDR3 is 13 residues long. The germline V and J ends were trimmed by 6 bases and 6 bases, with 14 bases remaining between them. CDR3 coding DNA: TGTGCCAGCAGGACAGACAGACCCCATGGCTACACCTTC. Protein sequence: CASRTDRPHGYTF.

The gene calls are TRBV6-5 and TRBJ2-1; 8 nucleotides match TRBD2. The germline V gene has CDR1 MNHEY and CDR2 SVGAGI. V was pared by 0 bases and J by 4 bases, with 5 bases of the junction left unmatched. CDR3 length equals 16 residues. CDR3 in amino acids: CASSYSAGVLYNEQFF. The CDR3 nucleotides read TGTGCCAGCAGTTACTCAGCGGGAGTTTTATACAATGAGCAGTTCTTC.

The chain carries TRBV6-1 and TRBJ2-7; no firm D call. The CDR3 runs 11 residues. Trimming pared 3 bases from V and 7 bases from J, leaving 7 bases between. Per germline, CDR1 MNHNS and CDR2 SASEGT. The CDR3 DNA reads TGTGCCAGCAGTGAGTTACAGGAGCAGTACTTC. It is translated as CASSELQEQYF.

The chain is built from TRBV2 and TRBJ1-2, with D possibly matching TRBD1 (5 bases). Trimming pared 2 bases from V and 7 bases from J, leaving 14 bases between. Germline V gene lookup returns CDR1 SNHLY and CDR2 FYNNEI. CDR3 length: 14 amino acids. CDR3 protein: CASSEYGREAGYTF. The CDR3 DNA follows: TGTGCCAGCAGTGAATATGGCAGGGAGGCTGGCTACACCTTC.

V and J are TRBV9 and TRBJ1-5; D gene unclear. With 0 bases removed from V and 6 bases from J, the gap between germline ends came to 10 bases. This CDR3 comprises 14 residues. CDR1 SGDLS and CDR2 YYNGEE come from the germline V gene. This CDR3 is CASSVAFSGQPQHF. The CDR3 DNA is TGTGCCAGCAGCGTAGCGTTTAGTGGTCAGCCCCAGCATTTT.